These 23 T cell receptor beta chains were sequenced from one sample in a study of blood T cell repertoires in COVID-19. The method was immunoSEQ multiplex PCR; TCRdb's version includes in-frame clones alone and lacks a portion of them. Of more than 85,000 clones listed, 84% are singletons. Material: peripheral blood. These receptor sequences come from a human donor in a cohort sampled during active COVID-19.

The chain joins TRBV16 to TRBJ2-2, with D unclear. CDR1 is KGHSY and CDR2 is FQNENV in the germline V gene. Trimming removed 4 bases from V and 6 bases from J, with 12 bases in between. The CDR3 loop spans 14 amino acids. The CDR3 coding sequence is TGTGCCAGCAGCCCCCACGCAGGTTCCGGGGAGCTGTTTTTT. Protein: CASSPHAGSGELFF.

The CDR3 nucleotides are TGTGTCGCGGGGGGTAGCACAGATACGCAGTATTTT. Translation: CVAGGSTDTQYF. The chain carries TRBV30 and TRBJ2-3, with 8 bases that match TRBD2. The germline V gene has CDR1 GTSNPN and CDR2 SVGIG (reference sequence). CDR3 length equals 12 residues.

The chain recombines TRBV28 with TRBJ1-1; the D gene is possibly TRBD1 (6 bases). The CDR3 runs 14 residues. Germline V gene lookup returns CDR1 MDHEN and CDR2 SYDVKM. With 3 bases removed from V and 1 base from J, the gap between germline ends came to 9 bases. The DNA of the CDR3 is TGTGCCAGCAGTTTGCGACAGGAGAACACTGAAGCTTTCTTT. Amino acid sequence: CASSLRQENTEAFF.

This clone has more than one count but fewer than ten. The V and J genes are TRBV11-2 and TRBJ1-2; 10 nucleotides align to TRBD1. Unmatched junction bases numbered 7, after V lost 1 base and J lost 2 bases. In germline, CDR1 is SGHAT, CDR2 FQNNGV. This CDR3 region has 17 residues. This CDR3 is CASSLGTGGIWNYGYTF. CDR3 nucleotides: TGTGCCAGCAGCTTAGGGACAGGGGGGATTTGGAACTATGGCTACACCTTC.

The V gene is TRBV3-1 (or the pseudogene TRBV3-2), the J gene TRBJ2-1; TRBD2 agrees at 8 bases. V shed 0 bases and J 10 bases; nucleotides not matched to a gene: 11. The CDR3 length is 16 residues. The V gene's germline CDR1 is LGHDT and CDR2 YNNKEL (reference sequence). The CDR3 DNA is TGTGCCAGCAGCCAAGATATAAGCGGGGGCCTGAGGGAGCAGTTCTTC. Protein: CASSQDISGGLREQFF.

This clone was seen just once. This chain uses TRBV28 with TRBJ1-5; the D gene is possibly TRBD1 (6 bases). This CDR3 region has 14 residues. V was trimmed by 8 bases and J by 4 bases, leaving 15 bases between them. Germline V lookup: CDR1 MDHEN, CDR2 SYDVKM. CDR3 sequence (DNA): TGTGCCAGCTCCCTGGCAGGGGCTAATCAGCCCCAGCATTTT. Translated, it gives CASSLAGANQPQHF.

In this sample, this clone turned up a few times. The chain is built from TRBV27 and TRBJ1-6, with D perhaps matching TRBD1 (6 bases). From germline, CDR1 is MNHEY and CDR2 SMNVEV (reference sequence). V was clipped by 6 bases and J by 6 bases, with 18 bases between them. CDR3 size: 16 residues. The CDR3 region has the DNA TGTGCCAGCAGATCTACAGGGCAAGGCCTTAATTCACCCCTCCACTTT. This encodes CASRSTGQGLNSPLHF.

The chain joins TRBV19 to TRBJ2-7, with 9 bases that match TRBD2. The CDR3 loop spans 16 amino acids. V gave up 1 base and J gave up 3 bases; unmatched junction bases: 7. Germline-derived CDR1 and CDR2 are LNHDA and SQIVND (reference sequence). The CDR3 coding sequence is TGTGCCAGTAGTATAGTAGCTAGCGGGGTGCACTACGAGCAGTACTTC. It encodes CASSIVASGVHYEQYF.

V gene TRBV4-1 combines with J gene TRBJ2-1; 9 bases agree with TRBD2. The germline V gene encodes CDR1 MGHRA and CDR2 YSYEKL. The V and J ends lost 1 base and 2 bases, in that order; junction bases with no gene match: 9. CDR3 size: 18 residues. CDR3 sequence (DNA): TGCGCCAGCAGCCAAGGCGAAGGGGGCGGGGGGGCCTACAATGAGCAGTTCTTC. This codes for CASSQGEGGGGAYNEQFF.

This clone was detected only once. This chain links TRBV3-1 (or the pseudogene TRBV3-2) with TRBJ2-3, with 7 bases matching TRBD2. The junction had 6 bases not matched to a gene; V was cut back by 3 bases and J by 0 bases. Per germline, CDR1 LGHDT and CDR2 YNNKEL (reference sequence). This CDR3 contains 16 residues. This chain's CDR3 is CASSQTRGESTDTQYF. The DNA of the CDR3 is TGTGCCAGCAGCCAGACTCGGGGGGAAAGCACAGATACGCAGTATTTT.

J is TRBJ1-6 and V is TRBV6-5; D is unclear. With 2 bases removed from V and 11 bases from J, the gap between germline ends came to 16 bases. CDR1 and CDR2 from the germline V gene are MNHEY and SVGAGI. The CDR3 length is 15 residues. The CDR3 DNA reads TGTGCCAGCAGTTACAGCGGAGGGCAAAGGACACCCCTCCACTTT. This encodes CASSYSGGQRTPLHF.

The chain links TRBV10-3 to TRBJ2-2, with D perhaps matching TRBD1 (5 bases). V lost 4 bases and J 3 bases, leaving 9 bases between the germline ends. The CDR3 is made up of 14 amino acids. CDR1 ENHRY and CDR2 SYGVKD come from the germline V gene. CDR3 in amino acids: CAISAGLDTGELFF. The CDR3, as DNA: TGTGCCATCAGTGCAGGGTTGGACACCGGGGAGCTGTTTTTT.

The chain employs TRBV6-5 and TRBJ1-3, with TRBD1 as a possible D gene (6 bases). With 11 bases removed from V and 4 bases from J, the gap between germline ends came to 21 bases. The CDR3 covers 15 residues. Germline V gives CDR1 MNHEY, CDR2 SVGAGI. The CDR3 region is CAARNPGQGGNTIYF. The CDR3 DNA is TGTGCCGCACGGAACCCCGGGCAGGGGGGAAACACCATATATTTT.

The CDR3 nucleotides read TGCAGCGTTGAATTTAGTTGGTCCCCTAAGCGGGGGGTGAAGAATGAGCAGTTCTTC. This codes for CSVEFSWSPKRGVKNEQFF. This chain joins TRBV29-1 and TRBJ2-1; 9 bases align to TRBD2. This CDR3 has 19 residues. Germline trimming cut 2 bases from V and 7 bases from J; bases unmatched to any gene: 21. The germline CDR1 and CDR2 sequences are SQVTM and ANQGSEA.

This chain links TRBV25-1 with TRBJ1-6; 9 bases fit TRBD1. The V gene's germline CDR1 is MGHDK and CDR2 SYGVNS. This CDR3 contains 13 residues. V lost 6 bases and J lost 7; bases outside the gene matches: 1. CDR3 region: CASRTGGNSPLHF. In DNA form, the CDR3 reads TGTGCCAGCAGGACAGGGGGGAATTCACCCCTCCACTTT. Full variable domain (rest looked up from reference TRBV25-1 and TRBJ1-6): EADIYQTPRYLVIGTGKKITLECSQTMGHDKMYWYQQDPGMELHLIHYSYGVNSTEKGDLSSESTVSRIRTEHFPLTLESARPSHTSQYLCASRTGGNSPLHFGNGTRLTVT.

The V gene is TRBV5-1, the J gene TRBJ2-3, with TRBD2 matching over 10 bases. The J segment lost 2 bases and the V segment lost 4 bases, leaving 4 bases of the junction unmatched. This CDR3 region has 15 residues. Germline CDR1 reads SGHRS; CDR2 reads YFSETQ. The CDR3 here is CASSLSGGITDTQYF. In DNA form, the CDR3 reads TGCGCCAGCAGCCTTAGCGGGGGGATCACAGATACGCAGTATTTT.

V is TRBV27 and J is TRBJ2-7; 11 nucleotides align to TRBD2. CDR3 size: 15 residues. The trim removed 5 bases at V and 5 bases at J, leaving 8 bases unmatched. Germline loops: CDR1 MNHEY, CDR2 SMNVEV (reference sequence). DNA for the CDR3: TGTGCCAGCAGTCCGAGACTAGCGGGGTACCACGAGCAGTACTTC. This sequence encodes CASSPRLAGYHEQYF.

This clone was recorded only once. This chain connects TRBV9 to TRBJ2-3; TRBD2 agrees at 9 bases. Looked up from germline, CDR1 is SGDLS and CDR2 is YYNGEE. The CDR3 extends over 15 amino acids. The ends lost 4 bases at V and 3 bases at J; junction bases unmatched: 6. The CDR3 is CASSPRGLATDTQYF. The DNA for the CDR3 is TGTGCCAGCAGCCCTCGAGGACTAGCGACAGATACGCAGTATTTT.

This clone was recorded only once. CDR3 nucleotide sequence: TGCGCCAGCAGCCCCGGGACAGCAGGCACTGAAGCTTTCTTT. Amino acids: CASSPGTAGTEAFF. This rearrangement joins TRBV5-1 to TRBJ1-1; 7 positions agree with TRBD1. Trimming took 4 bases from V and 4 from J; bases not matched to a gene: 7. The germline gives CDR1 SGHRS, CDR2 YFSETQ. The CDR3 length is 14 residues.

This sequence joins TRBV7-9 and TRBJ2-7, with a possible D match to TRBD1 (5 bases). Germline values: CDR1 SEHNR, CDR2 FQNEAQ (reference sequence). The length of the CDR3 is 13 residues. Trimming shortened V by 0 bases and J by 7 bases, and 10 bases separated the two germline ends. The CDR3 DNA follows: TGTGCCAGCAGCTTAGCGCAGGGTGGTGAGCAGTACTTC. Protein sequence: CASSLAQGGEQYF. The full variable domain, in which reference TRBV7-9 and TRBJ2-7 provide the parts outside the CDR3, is DTGVSQNPRHKITKRGQNVTFRCDPISEHNRLYWYRQTLGQGPEFLTYFQNEAQLEKSRLLSDRFSAERPKGSFSTLEIQRTEQGDSAMYLCASSLAQGGEQYFGPGTRLTVT.

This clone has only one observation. The CDR3 loop is CASSSNGGMGYGYTF. CDR3 sequence (DNA): TGTGCCAGCAGCTCTAACGGGGGGATGGGCTATGGCTACACCTTC. The chain combines TRBV27 with TRBJ1-2; D might be TRBD1 (5 bases). The CDR3 is 15 amino acids. V was shortened by 6 bases and J by 4 bases, with 18 bases between the two germline ends. Germline values: CDR1 MNHEY, CDR2 SMNVEV (reference sequence).

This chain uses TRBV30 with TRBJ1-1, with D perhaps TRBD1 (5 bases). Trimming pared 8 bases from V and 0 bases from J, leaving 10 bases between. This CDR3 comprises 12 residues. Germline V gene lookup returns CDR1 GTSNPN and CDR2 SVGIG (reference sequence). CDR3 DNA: TGTGCCCGACAGAACATGAACACTGAAGCTTTCTTT. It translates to CARQNMNTEAFF. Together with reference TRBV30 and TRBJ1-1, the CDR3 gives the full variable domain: SQTIHQWPATLVQPVGSPLSLECTVEGTSNPNLYWYRQAAGRGLQLLFYSVGIGQISSEVPQNLSASRPQDRQFILSSKKLLLSDSGFYLCARQNMNTEAFFGQGTRLTVV.

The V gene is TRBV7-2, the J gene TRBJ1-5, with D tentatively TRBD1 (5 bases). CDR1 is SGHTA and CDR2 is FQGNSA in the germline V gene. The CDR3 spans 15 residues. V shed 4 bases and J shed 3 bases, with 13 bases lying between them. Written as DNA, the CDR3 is TGTGCCAGCAGCTCACATGGACAATACAATCAGCCCCAGCATTTT. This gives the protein CASSSHGQYNQPQHF.